Below are 29 T cell receptor beta chains sequenced from a single sample in a study of patients and donors after allogeneic stem cell transplantation. MiXCR was run by TCRdb on the RT-PCR reads, yielding one entry per CDR3 protein. The sample holds about 100,000 distinct CDR3 sequences, approximately 40% seen once. The material sequenced was blood, either unsorted or a sorted T cell fraction (not recorded which). The receptors here all came from a human donor who was either an allogeneic HSCT recipient or a stem cell or donor lymphocyte infusion donor (not recorded which). It is not recorded whose cells these are; they may come from a transplant donor.

The chain has TRBV20-1 and TRBJ1-4; TRBD1 aligns across 7 bases. Germline V gives CDR1 DFQATT, CDR2 SNEGSKA (reference sequence). With V trimmed by 1 base and J by 5 bases, 7 bases remained unmatched. The CDR3 covers 15 residues. This CDR3 reads CSARVAKTGNEKLFF. The CDR3 DNA follows: TGCAGTGCTAGAGTTGCGAAGACAGGGAATGAAAAACTGTTTTTT.

The V and J genes are TRBV7-8 and TRBJ1-5, with 8 bases lining up with TRBD1. This CDR3 contains 15 residues. The V segment lost 4 bases and the J segment 4 bases; nucleotides outside the gene matches: 6. In germline, CDR1 is SGHVS, CDR2 FQNEAQ. The DNA for the CDR3 is TGTGCCAGCAGCTCGACAGGGGTCGCAAATCAGCCCCAGCATTTT. It specifies CASSSTGVANQPQHF. The entire variable domain, with the rest obtained from reference TRBV7-8 and TRBJ1-5, is as follows: GAGVSQSPRYKVAKRGQDVALRCDPISGHVSLFWYQQALGQGPEFLTYFQNEAQLDKSGLPSDRFFAERPEGSVSTLKIQRTQQEDSAVYLCASSSTGVANQPQHFGDGTRLSIL.

This clonotype was seen more than once but under ten times. This sequence joins TRBV20-1 and TRBJ1-5; weak D call: TRBD1 (5 bases). The CDR3 runs to 17 residues. Germline-derived CDR1 and CDR2 are DFQATT and SNEGSKA (reference sequence). Trimming pared 6 bases from V and 5 bases from J, leaving 26 bases between. The CDR3 protein is CSAPSLTRGVGHQPQHF. CDR3 bases: TGCAGTGCACCCTCCTTAACCCGGGGGGTGGGCCATCAGCCCCAGCATTTT.

Many counts were recorded for this clonotype. The chain links TRBV20-1 to TRBJ1-4; no definite D call. CDR3 length: 12 amino acids. With 4 bases removed from V and 0 bases from J, the gap between germline ends came to 3 bases. CDR1 DFQATT and CDR2 SNEGSKA come from the germline V gene (reference sequence). In DNA form, the CDR3 reads TGCAGTGCTATAGCAACTAATGAAAAACTGTTTTTT. Its protein product is CSAIATNEKLFF.

The gene calls are TRBV24-1 and TRBJ2-5; 8 bases align to TRBD1. Germline loops: CDR1 KGHDR, CDR2 SFDVKD. The CDR3 runs to 16 residues. The V segment lost 3 bases and the J segment 4 bases; nucleotides outside the gene matches: 9. The CDR3 region has the DNA TGTGCCACCAGTGATCTTCCGGGACAGGATGGAGAGACCCAGTACTTC. This translates into CATSDLPGQDGETQYF.

This clonotype is judged medium-sized. The chain joins TRBV7-9 to TRBJ2-7, with TRBD2 matching over 7 bases. The CDR3 consists of 16 residues. The J segment lost 3 bases and the V segment lost 5 bases, leaving 13 bases of the junction unmatched. Germline CDR1 SEHNR, CDR2 FQNEAQ (reference sequence). The CDR3 DNA follows: TGTGCCAGCAGCCCACGGGGGGAGATCCCGAGCTACGAGCAGTACTTC. This translates into CASSPRGEIPSYEQYF.

This sequence joins TRBV12-3 or TRBV12-4 and TRBJ1-4, with unresolved D. The CDR3 spans 17 residues. V was shortened by 3 bases and J by 6 bases, with 20 bases between the two germline ends. CDR3 nucleotides: TGTGCCAGCAGTTTGGATGCTGCGGGTTTGTCGTATGAAAAACTGTTTTTT. This codes for CASSLDAAGLSYEKLFF.

This clonotype has only a few counts. The chain is built from TRBV20-1 and TRBJ2-7, with 7 bases aligning to TRBD2. CDR3 length: 13 residues. J lost 3 bases, V lost 6 bases, and 8 bases had no gene match. Per germline, CDR1 DFQATT and CDR2 SNEGSKA (reference sequence). This chain's CDR3 is CSARDYSIYEQYF. The CDR3 DNA follows: TGCAGTGCGAGGGACTACTCCATCTACGAGCAGTACTTC.

This chain links TRBV3-1 with TRBJ1-2, with unresolved D. Trimming shortened V by 4 bases and J by 3 bases, and 12 bases separated the two germline ends. The length of the CDR3 is 14 residues. Germline loops: CDR1 LGHDT, CDR2 YNNKEL (reference sequence). CDR3 nucleotides: TGTGCCAGCAGCCCTGAACCGGCACACTATGGCTACACCTTC. Its translation is CASSPEPAHYGYTF. Full variable domain (outside the CDR3, taken from reference TRBV3-1 and TRBJ1-2): DTAVSQTPKYLVTQMGNDKSIKCEQNLGHDTMYWYKQDSKKFLKIMFSYNNKELIINETVPNRFSPKSPDKAHLNLHINSLELGDSAVYFCASSPEPAHYGYTFGSGTRLTVV.

The chain combines TRBV12-3 or TRBV12-4 with TRBJ1-2; no firm D call. The CDR3 has 14 amino acids. Deletions cut 5 bases from V and 3 bases from J, with 13 bases between. The CDR3 nucleotides read TGTGCCAGCAGTCTCCGATGGGGAGACTATGGCTACACCTTC. Amino acid sequence: CASSLRWGDYGYTF.

This clonotype was observed at least ten times. The rearrangement joins TRBV18 to TRBJ2-7; D possibly corresponds to TRBD2 (5 bases). V was shortened by 8 bases and J by 2 bases, with 16 bases between the two germline ends. The CDR3 contains 14 residues. The germline V gene has CDR1 KGHSH and CDR2 LQKENI. The CDR3 sequence: CASKLESRAYEQYF. CDR3 coding DNA: TGTGCCAGCAAACTAGAGTCAAGAGCCTACGAGCAGTACTTC.

The chain recombines TRBV20-1 with TRBJ1-1, with 8 positions matching TRBD1. Germline values: CDR1 DFQATT, CDR2 SNEGSKA (reference sequence). This CDR3 spans 13 amino acids. The V segment lost 3 bases and the J segment 5 bases; nucleotides outside the gene matches: 5. DNA of the CDR3: TGCAGTGCTAGGGGCAGGGGGCAGACTGAAGCTTTCTTT. It yields the protein CSARGRGQTEAFF.

This clonotype occurred a few times. The J gene is TRBJ2-1, the V gene TRBV12-3 or TRBV12-4; D not resolved. CDR3 size: 11 residues. Deletions cut 5 bases from V and 4 bases from J, with 3 bases between. In DNA form, the CDR3 reads TGTGCCAGCAGTGATTACAATGAGCAGTTCTTC. It translates to CASSDYNEQFF.

The chain combines TRBV7-7 with TRBJ2-2; weak D call: TRBD2 (5 bases). The germline V gene encodes CDR1 SSHAT and CDR2 FNYEAQ (reference sequence). The V gene lost 1 base and the J gene lost 6 bases, with 9 bases spanning the gap. The CDR3 is 14 amino acids. The CDR3 DNA follows: TGTGCCAGCAGCTTAGGGGCGGAGGCCGGGGAGCTGTTTTTT. It translates to CASSLGAEAGELFF.

This chain joins TRBV6-5 and TRBJ1-1; D ambiguous. Germline-derived CDR1 and CDR2 are MNHEY and SVGAGI. The CDR3 covers 12 residues. V lost 2 bases and J lost 8, with 9 bases in between. The CDR3 sequence is CASSYNGVEAFF. The CDR3 nucleotides are TGTGCCAGCAGTTACAATGGAGTCGAAGCTTTCTTT.

V and J are TRBV28 and TRBJ2-1; no firm D call. Trimming shortened V by 5 bases and J by 8 bases, and 7 bases separated the two germline ends. CDR3 length: 11 amino acids. The germline CDR1 and CDR2 sequences are MDHEN and SYDVKM. The CDR3 here is CASSTLDEQFF. CDR3 DNA sequence: TGTGCCAGCAGTACCTTGGATGAGCAGTTCTTC.

The genes are TRBV19 and TRBJ2-1; no reliable D call. CDR1 and CDR2 from the germline V gene are LNHDA and SQIVND (reference sequence). V was clipped by 5 bases and J by 3 bases, with 20 bases between them. CDR3 length: 17 residues. This CDR3 is CASSHLRPGSSYNEQFF. The CDR3 bases are TGTGCCAGTAGTCACTTGCGGCCGGGTTCTAGCTACAATGAGCAGTTCTTC.

This clonotype came up a few times. The J gene is TRBJ2-5, the V gene TRBV7-2, with D maybe TRBD2 (5 bases). The germline gives CDR1 SGHTA, CDR2 FQGNSA. Trimming took 5 bases from V and 6 from J, leaving 19 bases between them. CDR3 length: 15 amino acids. In nucleotides, the CDR3 is TGTGCCAGCAGCATATATTCTGAGGGCTTGAAGACCCAGTACTTC. Protein: CASSIYSEGLKTQYF.

The chain couples TRBV27 to TRBJ1-5; maybe TRBD1 (6 bases). The ends were cut back, 3 bases at V and 3 bases at J, with 12 bases in the middle. The germline V gene has CDR1 MNHEY and CDR2 SMNVEV (reference sequence). This CDR3 spans 15 amino acids. CDR3 nucleotide sequence: TGTGCCAGCAGTTTGGGGAGGGGGGTCAATCAGCCCCAGCATTTT. Protein: CASSLGRGVNQPQHF.

This clonotype appeared a few times. The V call is TRBV29-1, the J call TRBJ1-1, with D uncertain. CDR1 SQVTM and CDR2 ANQGSEA come from the germline V gene. There are 11 residues in the CDR3. The V end was cut by 6 bases, the J end by 1 base, with 6 bases between. CDR3 residues: CSVLRNTEAFF. DNA of the CDR3: TGCAGCGTCCTCAGGAACACTGAAGCTTTCTTT.

This clonotype was detected a few times. The J gene is TRBJ1-4, the V gene TRBV28, with D hard to call. The CDR3 spans 10 residues. CDR1 is MDHEN and CDR2 is SYDVKM in the germline V gene. Trimming removed 6 bases at V and 12 bases at J, with 8 bases between. DNA of the CDR3: TGTGCCAGCAGCCGGGTAGAACTGTTTTTT. It yields the protein CASSRVELFF. The entire variable domain, with the rest obtained from reference TRBV28 and TRBJ1-4, is as follows: DVKVTQSSRYLVKRTGEKVFLECVQDMDHENMFWYRQDPGLGLRLIYFSYDVKMKEKGDIPEGYSVSREKKERFSLILESASTNQTSMYLCASSRVELFFGSGTQLSVL.

This clonotype appeared once. J is TRBJ2-3 and V is TRBV6-2 or TRBV6-3; no clear D gene. Trimming left V 3 bases short and J 0 bases short, with 13 bases between. Germline V gives CDR1 MNHEY, CDR2 SVGEGT. This CDR3 is 16 amino acids long. CDR3 loop: CASSYGLKPSTDTQYF. The CDR3 nucleotides are TGTGCCAGCAGTTATGGTTTGAAGCCTAGCACAGATACGCAGTATTTT.

The CDR3 DNA is TGCAGTGCTGGGGGATTTAGCGGGAGGACAGACGAGCAGTACTTC. This codes for CSAGGFSGRTDEQYF. The J gene is TRBJ2-7, the V gene TRBV20-1, with 10 nucleotides matching TRBD2. The J segment lost 5 bases and the V segment lost 5 bases, leaving 12 bases of the junction unmatched. CDR3 length: 15 amino acids. The V gene's germline CDR1 is DFQATT and CDR2 SNEGSKA (reference sequence).

This clonotype appeared many times. The chain uses TRBV30 and TRBJ1-1, with TRBD1 as a possible D gene (5 bases). Germline CDR1 GTSNPN, CDR2 SVGIG (reference sequence). The CDR3 is 13 amino acids. V was trimmed by 5 bases and J by 1 base, leaving 11 bases between them. CDR3 sequence (DNA): TGTGCCTGGGCCCGGGACGGGAACACTGAAGCTTTCTTT. As protein: CAWARDGNTEAFF.

This clonotype has only a few counts. This sequence joins TRBV12-3 or TRBV12-4 and TRBJ1-1; perhaps TRBD1 as D (6 bases). CDR3 size: 14 residues. Trimming shortened V by 7 bases and J by 0 bases, and 12 bases separated the two germline ends. CDR3 sequence (DNA): TGTGCCAGCACTTACAGGGCGATGAACACTGAAGCTTTCTTT. It codes for CASTYRAMNTEAFF.

In regard to this clonotype: The junction departs from the called germline gene at one end, perhaps through a read error. The chain joins TRBV6-6 to TRBJ2-2, with 14 bases matching TRBD2. This CDR3 has 18 amino acids. Germline CDR1 and CDR2: MNHNY and SVGAGI (reference sequence). CDR3 amino acids: CTSSSGLAGGEHTGELFF. The CDR3 nucleotides are TGTACCAGCAGTTCCGGACTAGCGGGAGGCGAACACACCGGGGAGCTGTTTTTT.

The rearrangement joins TRBV12-3 or TRBV12-4 to TRBJ2-4; 14 bases are shared with TRBD2. V lost 3 bases to trimming and J lost 5 bases; unmatched junction nucleotides: 3. The CDR3 extends over 16 amino acids. The CDR3 DNA sequence: TGTGCCAGCAGTTTGGGACTAGCGGGAGCGCAAAACATTCAGTACTTC. Translation gives CASSLGLAGAQNIQYF.

The V and J genes are TRBV18 and TRBJ1-4; no clear D gene. The CDR3 length is 15 residues. Per germline, CDR1 KGHSH and CDR2 LQKENI. V lost 0 bases and J 8 bases, leaving 13 bases between the germline ends. The CDR3 DNA follows: TGTGCCAGCTCACCACCGCGCAGGTCGGGGGAAAAACTGTTTTTT. Its protein is CASSPPRRSGEKLFF.

This clonotype was counted only a few times. The CDR3 sequence: CASRGQSRAGELFF. The CDR3 nucleotides are TGTGCCAGCAGAGGACAGTCGAGGGCCGGGGAGCTGTTTTTT. This rearrangement joins TRBV6-2 or TRBV6-3 to TRBJ2-2, with D possibly matching TRBD1 (6 bases). Germline-derived CDR1 and CDR2 are MNHEY and SVGEGT. The CDR3 totals 14 residues. V lost 6 bases and J 6 bases, leaving 14 bases between the germline ends.